This T cell receptor (beta chain) was retrieved from a study of T cell repertoires in cytomegalovirus infection. Study outcomes and limitations: The ex vivo response was dominated by HLA-C-restricted CMV-specific TCR beta clonotypes.

Germline assignment: CDR1 MDHEN and CDR2 SYDVKM. The CDR3 covers 13 residues. V shed 8 bases and J shed 2 bases, with 12 bases lying between them. Regarding this clonotype: What it binds is unknown.

Via MiXCR, TCRdb re-called the reads, giving one row per CDR3 protein. The data contain hundreds of thousands of distinct CDR3 sequences, roughly 30% of them singletons. The sequence came from a human donor in good health (CMV status not recorded). Some clones in this sample may be carry-over from other donors' samples. The chain links TRBV28 to TRBJ2-5; D gene uncertain. The sample in question was cultured CD8+ T cells from PBMCs, obtained from culture after CMV antigen stimulation. As DNA, the CDR3 is TGTGCCAGCGGAATAGATTCGCAAGAGACCCAGTACTTC. Its translation is CASGIDSQETQYF.